This TCR beta chain derives from a study of regulatory T cells in long-lasting Graves disease. Broader study findings: Persistent patients had a count of shared public clonotypes (around 2,700) that exceeded that of new patients (966).

As for time point: persistent/refractory GD, antithyroid drugs over 5 years with positive TRAb. Scientists built the TCR library using RNA that was extracted from PBMCs. The patients included were those that came from an endocrinology department in Xi'an, China. In building TCR beta libraries, iRepertoire HTBI primers were used together with Arm-PCR of CDR3 regions. TCRdb re-analysed the multiplex PCR reads in MiXCR, keeping a single row per CDR3 protein. The sample holds 600,000 to 850,000 distinct CDR3 sequences; 25% to 30% are singletons and the top ten take under 50%. Note on this clonotype: Its target is not known.

In germline, CDR1 is DFQATT, CDR2 SNEGSKA (reference sequence). This CDR3 comprises 11 residues. The clonotype originates from a female donor with Graves disease. The J gene is TRBJ2-7, the V gene TRBV20-1; 9 bases fit TRBD1. The sequences come from peripheral blood mononuclear cells (PBMCs), collected when the disease was refractory, from a patient treated with antithyroid drugs. CDR3 bases: TGCAGCGTGGGACAGGGAGGCGAGCAGTACTTC. This translates into CSVGQGGEQYF.